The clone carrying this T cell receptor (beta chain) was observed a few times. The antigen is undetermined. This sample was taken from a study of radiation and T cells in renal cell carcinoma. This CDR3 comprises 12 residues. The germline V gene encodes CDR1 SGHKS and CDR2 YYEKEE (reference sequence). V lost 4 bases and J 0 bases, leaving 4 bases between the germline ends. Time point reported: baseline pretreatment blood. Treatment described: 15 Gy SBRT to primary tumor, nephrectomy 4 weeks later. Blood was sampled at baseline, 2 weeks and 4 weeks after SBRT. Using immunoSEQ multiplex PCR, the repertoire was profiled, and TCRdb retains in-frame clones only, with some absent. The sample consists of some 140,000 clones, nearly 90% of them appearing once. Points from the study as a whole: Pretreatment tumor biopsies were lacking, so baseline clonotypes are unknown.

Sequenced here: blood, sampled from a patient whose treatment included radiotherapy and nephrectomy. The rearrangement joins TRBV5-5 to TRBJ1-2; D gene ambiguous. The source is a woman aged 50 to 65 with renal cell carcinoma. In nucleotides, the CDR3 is TGTGCCAGCAGCCCGTCTAACTATGGCTACACCTTC. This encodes CASSPSNYGYTF. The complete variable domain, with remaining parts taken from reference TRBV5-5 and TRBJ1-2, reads DAGVTQSPTHLIKTRGQQVTLRCSPISGHKSVSWYQQVLGQGPQFIFQYYEKEERGRGNFPDRFSARQFPNYSSELNVNALLLGDSALYLCASSPSNYGYTFGSGTRLTVV.